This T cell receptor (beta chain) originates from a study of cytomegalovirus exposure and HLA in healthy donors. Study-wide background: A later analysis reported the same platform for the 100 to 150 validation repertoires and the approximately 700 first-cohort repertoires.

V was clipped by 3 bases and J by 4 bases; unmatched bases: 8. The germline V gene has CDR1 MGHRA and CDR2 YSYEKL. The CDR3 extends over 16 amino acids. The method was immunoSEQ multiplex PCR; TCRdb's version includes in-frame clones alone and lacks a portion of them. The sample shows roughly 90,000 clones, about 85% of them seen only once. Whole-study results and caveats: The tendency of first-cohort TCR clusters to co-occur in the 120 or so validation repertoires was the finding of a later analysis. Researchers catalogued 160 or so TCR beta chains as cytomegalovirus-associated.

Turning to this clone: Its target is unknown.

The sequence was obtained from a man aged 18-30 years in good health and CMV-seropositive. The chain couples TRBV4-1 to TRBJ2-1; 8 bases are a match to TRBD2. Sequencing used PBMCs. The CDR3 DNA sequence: TGCGCCAGCAGCCAGGATGTAGCGGGGTCATACAATGAGCAGTTCTTC. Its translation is CASSQDVAGSYNEQFF.